This T cell receptor (beta chain) was recorded in a study of blood T cell repertoires in COVID-19. Study context: Sources were T cells, B-cell-depleted T cells, or PBMCs; the material itself was cDNA or gDNA.

The participants were between roughly 18 and 89 years old and came from some 25 US areas. The sample holds a few counts of this clone. Authors' analysis steps: Amplification with reference gene primers provided the estimates of nucleated cell counts. Clones were read by immunoSEQ multiplex PCR, and TCRdb kept only the in-frame ones, dropping some. Clone size and the V and J calls come from that table; the DNA yielded D and trimming. Of about 380,000 clones in the sample, 88% are singletons; the top ten hold 1.2%. The specimen sequenced was PBMCs or T cells enriched from blood (not recorded which). This TCR derives from a young woman who had recovered from COVID-19.

The CDR3 loop is CAWRGQGNQPQHF. For the CDR3, the DNA is TGTGCCTGGAGAGGACAGGGAAATCAGCCCCAGCATTTT. The rearrangement links TRBV30 to TRBJ1-5; 8 bases are shared with TRBD1. V was pared by 3 bases and J by 4 bases, with 2 bases of the junction left unmatched. Looked up from germline, CDR1 is GTSNPN and CDR2 is SVGIG (reference sequence). The CDR3 extends over 13 amino acids.